These 10 T cell receptor beta chains came from one sample sequenced in a study of PD-L1 blockade in urothelial cancer. Libraries were prepared by immunoSEQ multiplex PCR; TCRdb keeps only in-frame clonotypes and omits some of them. The top ten clones hold around 9% of a sample with 35,000 or so clones, around 33% of them seen once. Material: tumor tissue, obtained before atezolizumab (anti-PD-L1) treatment. These receptors came from a man in his sixties with urothelial cancer.

The J gene is TRBJ1-5, the V gene TRBV19; 7 bases are shared with TRBD1. V lost 4 bases and J lost 2; bases outside the gene matches: 11. The CDR3 extends over 17 amino acids. Germline V lookup: CDR1 LNHDA, CDR2 SQIVND (reference sequence). The DNA for the CDR3 is TGTGCCAGTAGTAACCAGCCGACAGGGATGGGCAATCAGCCCCAGCATTTT. This codes for CASSNQPTGMGNQPQHF.

Many counts were recorded for this clone. The chain carries TRBV7-6 and TRBJ1-4, with unresolved D. Trimming removed 5 bases from V and 0 bases from J, with 13 bases in between. There are 16 residues in the CDR3. Per the germline V gene, CDR1 is SGHVS and CDR2 is FNYEAQ. In nucleotides, the CDR3 is TGTGCCAGCAGCCCCGGGGAGGCATCAACTAATGAAAAACTGTTTTTT. It translates to CASSPGEASTNEKLFF.

The chain has TRBV6-8 and TRBJ2-7; TRBD1 matches 8 bases. V gave up 7 bases and J gave up 0 bases; unmatched junction bases: 5. This CDR3 is 14 amino acids long. Germline CDR1 MNHGY, CDR2 SAAAGT. The CDR3 coding sequence is TGTGCCAGCAACCAGGGGGCAATCTCCTACGAGCAGTACTTC. This translates into CASNQGAISYEQYF.

This chain uses TRBV6-8 with TRBJ2-7; 12 bases fit TRBD1. The junction had 9 bases not matched to a gene; V was cut back by 7 bases and J by 5 bases. Germline V CDR1 and CDR2: MNHGY, SAAAGT. The CDR3 spans 15 residues. The CDR3 DNA is TGTGCCAGCAATCCGGTGGGGACAGGGGGCGACGAGCAGTACTTC. Residues: CASNPVGTGGDEQYF.

The chain couples TRBV11-3 to TRBJ2-1; 9 nucleotides match TRBD2. Germline V gene sequence: CDR1 SGHNT, CDR2 YENEEA. V dropped 1 base and J dropped 4; count of bases not matched to a gene: 2. The CDR3 runs 15 residues. CDR3 region: CASSLGAGGYNEQFF. The CDR3 coding sequence is TGTGCCAGCAGCTTAGGAGCGGGAGGATACAATGAGCAGTTCTTC.

This clone was observed at least ten times. The chain is built from TRBV2 and TRBJ1-2, with 10 positions matching TRBD1. The length of the CDR3 is 17 residues. The V gene end was trimmed by 6 bases and the J gene end by 0 bases; junction bases not matched to a gene: 10. The germline V gene has CDR1 SNHLY and CDR2 FYNNEI. In nucleotides, the CDR3 is TGTGCCAGCAGGGGCAGCGGGACAGGGGAAACTAACTATGGCTACACCTTC. This encodes CASRGSGTGETNYGYTF.

This chain links TRBV28 with TRBJ2-7, with D possibly matching TRBD1 (6 bases). V lost 4 bases and J 3 bases, leaving 13 bases between the germline ends. Germline CDR1 is MDHEN and CDR2 is SYDVKM. The CDR3 is 14 amino acids. The CDR3 here is CASSYQSGDYEQYF. As DNA, the CDR3 is TGTGCCAGCAGTTATCAATCAGGGGACTACGAGCAGTACTTC.

The chain combines TRBV19 with TRBJ1-3; unclear D gene. Trimming left V 4 bases short and J 5 bases short, with 9 bases between. CDR1 and CDR2 (germline): LNHDA, SQIVND (reference sequence). The CDR3 runs 13 residues. The chain's CDR3 is CASSRTSRNTIYF. The CDR3 DNA is TGTGCCAGTAGTAGGACCAGCCGAAACACCATATATTTT.

CDR3: CASGFIPSSYNEQFF. The DNA of the CDR3 is TGTGCTAGTGGTTTTATCCCGAGCTCCTACAATGAGCAGTTCTTC. J is TRBJ2-1 and V is TRBV12-5; D is ambiguous. CDR1 is LGHNT and CDR2 is FRNRAP in the germline V gene. Trimming cost V 3 bases and J 0 bases, with 9 bases left between them. The CDR3 is 15 amino acids.

At least ten counts were recorded for this clone. Here the CDR3 DNA reads TGTGCCAGCAGCCCCCGAGCGGGAGGGCAGGAGCAGTTCTTC. It is translated as CASSPRAGGQEQFF. The genes are TRBV6-8 and TRBJ2-1, with TRBD2 matching over 10 bases. The CDR3 is 14 amino acids. Germline CDR1 MNHGY, CDR2 SAAAGT. Trimming took 6 bases from V and 10 from J; bases not matched to a gene: 9.